This entry lists 28 T cell receptor beta chains sequenced from one sample in a study of T-cell memory formation after mild COVID-19. A single record per CDR3 protein comes from TCRdb applying MiXCR to the 5' RACE reads. Counted here are hundreds of thousands of distinct CDR3 sequences, just under 20% occurring once; the ten biggest clones make up 21%. Sample: PBMCs or a T cell subset sorted from them (not recorded which). Source of these receptors: a young man who had mild COVID-19 (a few samples of this study predate the infection). Cell type and time point are not known.

This clonotype was recorded a few times. V gene TRBV7-9 combines with J gene TRBJ2-5, with D unclear. CDR3 size: 16 residues. Germline V CDR1 and CDR2: SEHNR, FQNEAQ (reference sequence). V was pared by 5 bases and J by 2 bases, with 18 bases between. As DNA, the CDR3 is TGTGCCAGCAGCACATGGGCCCAGGTGCCTCAAGAGACCCAGTACTTC. Its translation: CASSTWAQVPQETQYF.

This clonotype was recorded a few times. The rearrangement joins TRBV12-3 or TRBV12-4 to TRBJ2-2; 9 bases match TRBD1. V trimming: 6 bases; J trimming: 5 bases; junction bases outside the gene matches: 7. CDR3 length: 15 amino acids. CDR3 region: CASRLPTGGTGELFF. Here the CDR3 DNA reads TGTGCCAGCAGGCTACCGACAGGGGGAACCGGGGAGCTGTTTTTT.

The chain joins TRBV2 to TRBJ1-4; no reliable D call. CDR1 is SNHLY, CDR2 FYNNEI, per germline. Trimming stripped 4 bases from V and 11 bases from J, with 11 bases between. CDR3 length: 12 residues. CDR3 nucleotides: TGTGCCAGCAGTGTAATTCCGGGGAAACTGTTTTTT. Amino acids: CASSVIPGKLFF. The variable domain in full, with the rest retrieved from reference TRBV2 and TRBJ1-4, is EPEVTQTPSHQVTQMGQEVILRCVPISNHLYFYWYRQILGQKVEFLVSFYNNEISEKSEIFDDQFSVERPDGSNFTLKIRSTKLEDSAMYFCASSVIPGKLFFGSGTQLSVL.

This chain joins TRBV6-5 and TRBJ1-5, with D possibly being TRBD1 (5 bases). Germline V CDR1 and CDR2: MNHEY, SVGAGI. The CDR3 consists of 14 residues. The V end was cut by 5 bases, the J end by 6 bases, with 14 bases between. The CDR3 spells CASSPTGPGQPQHF. As DNA, the CDR3 is TGTGCCAGCAGTCCCACGGGGCCCGGTCAGCCCCAGCATTTT.

This clonotype appeared a few times. The V and J genes are TRBV4-1 and TRBJ1-1; a possible D gene is TRBD1 (6 bases). This CDR3 has 15 residues. V lost 1 base to trimming and J lost 4 bases, with 13 bases between them. The germline V gene encodes CDR1 MGHRA and CDR2 YSYEKL. This CDR3 is CASSQGRGRVTEAFF. DNA of the CDR3: TGCGCCAGCAGCCAAGGTCGGGGGCGAGTCACTGAAGCTTTCTTT.

There are a few counts of this clonotype. J is TRBJ2-1 and V is TRBV6-5; 8 bases are shared with TRBD2. V lost 7 bases and J lost 9; bases outside the gene matches: 17. Germline V gene data show CDR1 as MNHEY and CDR2 as SVGAGI. The CDR3 is made up of 16 amino acids. In nucleotides, the CDR3 is TGTGCCAGCACTCCCCTGGCGGAGCGGGGGTTCGGTGAGCAGTTCTTC. Encoded protein: CASTPLAERGFGEQFF.

The chain couples TRBV4-3 to TRBJ2-6; D unresolved. The CDR3 contains 16 residues. Germline V CDR1 and CDR2: LGHNA, YSLEER. Trimming cost V 0 bases and J 0 bases, with 6 bases left between them. The CDR3 loop is CASSQERISGANVLTF. The CDR3 coding sequence is TGCGCCAGCAGCCAAGAGCGGATCTCTGGGGCCAACGTCCTGACTTTC.

This clonotype appeared a few times. The chain joins TRBV20-1 to TRBJ1-4; 8 bases map to TRBD1. CDR1 is DFQATT and CDR2 is SNEGSKA in the germline V gene (reference sequence). V shed 3 bases, J shed 6 bases, and the junction held 6 bases outside the gene matches. The CDR3 contains 14 residues. The CDR3, as DNA: TGCAGTGCTAGTTCGACAGGGGCATATGAAAAACTGTTTTTT. This codes for CSASSTGAYEKLFF.

This clonotype was counted only a few times. This chain connects TRBV20-1 to TRBJ2-3; 7 bases align to TRBD2. This CDR3 spans 14 amino acids. Germline CDR1 DFQATT, CDR2 SNEGSKA (reference sequence). V lost 3 bases and J lost 3; bases outside the gene matches: 6. CDR3 in DNA: TGCAGTGCTAGTTCGGGGACTACGACAGATACGCAGTATTTT. This gives the protein CSASSGTTTDTQYF.

The chain carries TRBV5-6 and TRBJ2-7, with 9 bases matching TRBD1. The junction had 11 bases not matched to a gene; V was cut back by 4 bases and J by 6 bases. Germline V CDR1 and CDR2: SGHDT, YYEEEE. The CDR3 consists of 15 residues. CDR3 amino acids: CASSLPGQGLREQYF. The CDR3, as DNA: TGTGCCAGCAGCCTTCCGGGACAGGGTCTTCGCGAGCAGTACTTC.

This clonotype was seen a handful of times. V gene TRBV28 combines with J gene TRBJ1-2; no firm D call. CDR1 and CDR2 (germline): MDHEN, SYDVKM. CDR3 length: 14 residues. Trimming took 6 bases from V and 4 from J, leaving 15 bases between them. CDR3 loop: CASRRVPYSYGYTF. For the CDR3, the DNA is TGTGCCAGCAGAAGGGTCCCTTACAGCTATGGCTACACCTTC.

This clonotype was detected ten times or more. The chain joins TRBV4-1 to TRBJ2-5; 7 positions match TRBD1. Germline values: CDR1 MGHRA, CDR2 YSYEKL. The CDR3 has 13 amino acids. With 4 bases clipped from V and 6 bases from J, the junction kept 5 bases outside the gene matches. Here the CDR3 DNA reads TGCGCCAGCAGCCTTACAGGGGAACAGACCCAGTACTTC. Residues: CASSLTGEQTQYF.

V usage is TRBV3-1 and J usage is TRBJ1-3; 10 bases are a match to TRBD1. V lost 4 bases, J lost 4 bases, and 7 bases stayed unmatched. The V gene's germline CDR1 is LGHDT and CDR2 YNNKEL (reference sequence). There are 16 residues in the CDR3. CDR3: CASSPDRGRSGNTIYF. As DNA, the CDR3 is TGTGCCAGCAGCCCAGACAGGGGGCGATCCGGAAACACCATATATTTT. The variable domain in full, completed from reference TRBV3-1 and TRBJ1-3, reads DTAVSQTPKYLVTQMGNDKSIKCEQNLGHDTMYWYKQDSKKFLKIMFSYNNKELIINETVPNRFSPKSPDKAHLNLHINSLELGDSAVYFCASSPDRGRSGNTIYFGEGSWLTVV.

The rearrangement uses TRBV12-3 or TRBV12-4 and TRBJ2-2; 12 positions agree with TRBD1. CDR3 length: 16 amino acids. Germline trimming cut 3 bases from V and 7 bases from J; bases unmatched to any gene: 6. CDR3 protein: CASSLGGQGAIGELFF. CDR3 in DNA: TGTGCCAGCAGTTTGGGGGGACAGGGGGCAATCGGGGAGCTGTTTTTT.

The table lists this clonotype with a few counts. CDR3 loop: CASSLPGAGGNYGYTF. The CDR3 nucleotides read TGTGCCAGCAGCCTCCCGGGGGCAGGAGGGAACTATGGCTACACCTTC. The J gene is TRBJ1-2, the V gene TRBV5-5; maybe TRBD1 (6 bases). V lost 4 bases and J 2 bases, leaving 18 bases between the germline ends. This CDR3 is built from 16 residues. Germline CDR1 SGHKS, CDR2 YYEKEE (reference sequence). Based on the CDR3 plus reference TRBV5-5 and TRBJ1-2, the full variable domain is DAGVTQSPTHLIKTRGQQVTLRCSPISGHKSVSWYQQVLGQGPQFIFQYYEKEERGRGNFPDRFSARQFPNYSSELNVNALLLGDSALYLCASSLPGAGGNYGYTFGSGTRLTVV.

This clonotype occurred a few times. The chain combines TRBV6-5 with TRBJ1-4, with a possible D match to TRBD1 (6 bases). Germline CDR1 MNHEY, CDR2 SVGAGI. The CDR3 contains 13 residues. V was trimmed by 8 bases and J by 3 bases, leaving 10 bases between them. Here the CDR3 DNA reads TGTGCCAGCTCCAGGGGTTCTAATGAAAAACTGTTTTTT. This sequence encodes CASSRGSNEKLFF.

This clonotype was picked up a small number of times. The V call is TRBV20-1, the J call TRBJ2-7; D might be TRBD2 (5 bases). The CDR3 is 13 amino acids. Germline V gene lookup returns CDR1 DFQATT and CDR2 SNEGSKA (reference sequence). The V gene lost 3 bases and the J gene lost 0 bases, with 9 bases spanning the gap. CDR3 region: CSASRGNSYEQYF. DNA for the CDR3: TGCAGTGCTAGTCGGGGAAACTCCTACGAGCAGTACTTC.

This chain uses TRBV5-1 with TRBJ1-5; 7 nucleotides line up with TRBD1. The CDR3 spans 14 residues. Germline V gives CDR1 SGHRS, CDR2 YFSETQ. With V trimmed by 5 bases and J by 9 bases, 11 bases remained unmatched. Here the CDR3 DNA reads TGCGCCAGCAGTACGACAGGGTCGGATGGGCCCCAGCATTTT. This codes for CASSTTGSDGPQHF.

V and J are TRBV18 and TRBJ2-7; TRBD2 matches 8 bases. V shed 3 bases and J 2 bases; nucleotides not matched to a gene: 9. This CDR3 is 16 amino acids long. Germline lookup yields CDR1 KGHSH and CDR2 LQKENI. CDR3 loop: CASSPSTGGQPYEQYF. CDR3 nucleotide sequence: TGTGCCAGCTCACCTAGTACGGGGGGGCAACCCTACGAGCAGTACTTC.

The chain links TRBV7-3 to TRBJ2-1; 11 positions match TRBD1. Germline V gene data show CDR1 as SGHTA and CDR2 as FQGTGA. V lost 6 bases and J lost 5; bases outside the gene matches: 15. The CDR3 is made up of 18 amino acids. CDR3 sequence: CASSLSVGGTGGHNEQFF. In DNA, the CDR3 is TGTGCCAGCAGTTTGAGTGTTGGCGGGACAGGGGGTCACAATGAGCAGTTCTTC.

V usage is TRBV12-3 or TRBV12-4 and J usage is TRBJ2-3; 7 positions agree with TRBD1. This CDR3 comprises 15 residues. The trim removed 8 bases at V and 3 bases at J, leaving 11 bases unmatched. The CDR3 loop reads CASGGYRGRTDTQYF. CDR3 nucleotide sequence: TGTGCCAGCGGGGGTTACAGGGGTAGGACAGATACGCAGTATTTT.

The J gene is TRBJ1-3, the V gene TRBV2; tentative D call: TRBD1 (5 bases). Trimming took 6 bases from V and 6 from J, leaving 9 bases between them. The CDR3 contains 12 residues. CDR1 is SNHLY, CDR2 FYNNEI, per germline. This chain's CDR3 is CASRGDLNTIYF. The CDR3 DNA follows: TGTGCCAGCAGGGGGGATCTAAACACCATATATTTT.

In this sample, this clonotype turned up a few times. V is TRBV4-3 and J is TRBJ2-3; 8 bases align to TRBD1. J lost 3 bases, V lost 3 bases, and 5 bases had no gene match. There are 15 residues in the CDR3. Per the germline V gene, CDR1 is LGHNA and CDR2 is YSLEER. The CDR3 DNA is TGCGCCAGCAGCCAGCCCACAGGGGGTACAGATACGCAGTATTTT. Translating gives CASSQPTGGTDTQYF.

This clonotype showed up just a few times. The chain combines TRBV7-2 with TRBJ2-3; TRBD2 might be the D (7 bases). This CDR3 region has 16 residues. Trimming took off 4 bases at V and 1 base at J, with 15 bases between the two ends. The germline V gene encodes CDR1 SGHTA and CDR2 FQGNSA. CDR3 region: CASSSFRGARTDTQYF. CDR3 sequence (DNA): TGTGCCAGCAGCTCCTTTCGGGGGGCGCGCACAGATACGCAGTATTTT.

The gene calls are TRBV7-2 and TRBJ1-3, with TRBD1 identical over 8 bases. Germline trimming cut 3 bases from V and 0 bases from J; bases unmatched to any gene: 4. Germline V gene lookup returns CDR1 SGHTA and CDR2 FQGNSA. This CDR3 spans 16 amino acids. The CDR3 protein is CASSFGTGDSGNTIYF. The DNA of the CDR3 is TGTGCCAGCAGCTTCGGGACAGGTGACTCTGGAAACACCATATATTTT. The full variable domain, with the rest looked up from reference TRBV7-2 and TRBJ1-3, is GAGVSQSPSNKVTEKGKDVELRCDPISGHTALYWYRQSLGQGLEFLIYFQGNSAPDKSGLPSDRFSAERTGGSVSTLTIQRTQQEDSAVYLCASSFGTGDSGNTIYFGEGSWLTVV.

This chain joins TRBV15 and TRBJ1-5; 7 bases line up with TRBD1. The CDR3 loop spans 16 amino acids. V shed 5 bases, J shed 1 base, and the junction held 8 bases outside the gene matches. Germline V lookup: CDR1 LNHNV, CDR2 YYDKDF (reference sequence). The chain's CDR3 is CATSFPTGLSNQPQHF. The DNA for the CDR3 is TGTGCCACCAGCTTCCCGACAGGGTTAAGCAATCAGCCCCAGCATTTT.

This clonotype was observed a few times. The chain has TRBV3-1 and TRBJ1-2; 9 nucleotides line up with TRBD1. From germline, CDR1 is LGHDT and CDR2 YNNKEL (reference sequence). V lost 6 bases, J lost 8 bases, and 7 bases stayed unmatched. The CDR3 runs 13 residues. This CDR3 is CASRKTGGRGYTF. CDR3 in DNA: TGTGCCAGCAGGAAGACAGGGGGAAGAGGCTACACCTTC.

The chain carries TRBV7-2 and TRBJ2-5; weak D call: TRBD2 (6 bases). The CDR3 covers 13 residues. Trimming stripped 4 bases from V and 4 bases from J, with 10 bases between. CDR1 and CDR2 (germline): SGHTA, FQGNSA. In nucleotides, the CDR3 is TGTGCCAGCAGCTCGACTAGGGCAGAGACCCAGTACTTC. It codes for CASSSTRAETQYF.